Listed here are 14 T cell receptor beta chains from one sample, sequenced in a study of vaccination effects on CD4 cells after COVID-19. No antigen is known for these receptors. Assay used: immunoSEQ multiplex PCR; TCRdb lists only in-frame clones, some missing. The top ten clones hold 22% of a sample with about 27,000 clones, about 70% of them seen once. Within the ViraFEST assay, antigen-specific CD4+ T cells underwent expansion with viral peptide pools prior to sequencing. Following a roughly 11-day culture, CD4+ T cells were purified. None of the vaccinated had previously contracted SARS-CoV-2, and their nucleocapsid antibodies tested negative. Sequenced here: CD4+ T cells from PBMCs cultured with HCoV-NL63 spike peptides, sampled before COVID-19 vaccination. The receptors derive from a human donor who received a COVID-19 vaccine.

V is TRBV9 and J is TRBJ2-3; 7 nucleotides align to TRBD2. V lost 4 bases, J lost 10 bases, and 12 bases stayed unmatched. The CDR3 loop spans 14 amino acids. CDR1 is SGDLS and CDR2 is YYNGEE in the germline V gene. Here the CDR3 reads CASSPHLTTSSQYF. The CDR3 nucleotides are TGTGCCAGCAGCCCCCACCTAACGACTAGCTCGCAGTATTTT. The entire variable domain, with the rest obtained from reference TRBV9 and TRBJ2-3, is as follows: DSGVTQTPKHLITATGQRVTLRCSPRSGDLSVYWYQQSLDQGLQFLIQYYNGEERAKGNILERFSAQQFPDLHSELNLSSLELGDSALYFCASSPHLTTSSQYFGPGTRLTVL.

The chain couples TRBV11-2 to TRBJ2-2; 8 bases match TRBD1. Trimming cost V 3 bases and J 3 bases; bases outside gene matches: 3. This CDR3 has 15 amino acids. CDR1 and CDR2 from the germline V gene are SGHAT and FQNNGV. CDR3 coding DNA: TGTGCCAGCAGCTTCAGGGGGCAGGACACCGGGGAGCTGTTTTTT. Protein product: CASSFRGQDTGELFF. The full variable domain, its missing parts supplied by reference TRBV11-2 and TRBJ2-2, is EAGVAQSPRYKIIEKRQSVAFWCNPISGHATLYWYQQILGQGPKLLIQFQNNGVVDDSQLPKDRFSAERLKGVDSTLKIQPAKLEDSAVYLCASSFRGQDTGELFFGEGSRLTVL.

The V gene is TRBV15, the J gene TRBJ2-7; 7 bases align to TRBD1. Germline assignment: CDR1 LNHNV and CDR2 YYDKDF (reference sequence). J lost 13 bases, V lost 1 base, and 7 bases had no gene match. The CDR3 has 12 amino acids. The CDR3 loop is CATSRVSGQTYF. The CDR3 region has the DNA TGTGCCACCAGCAGAGTATCGGGACAGACCTACTTC.

Within the sample, this clone is large. CDR3 nucleotide sequence: TGTGCCAGCAGCGACCTATTCGAGCAGTACTTC. It yields the protein CASSDLFEQYF. The gene calls are TRBV21-1 and TRBJ2-7. TRBV21-1 has pseudogene status. The CDR3 runs 11 residues.

The chain employs TRBV24-1 and TRBJ2-1; 11 bases are shared with TRBD2. Germline V gene sequence: CDR1 KGHDR, CDR2 SFDVKD. With 7 bases clipped from V and 5 bases from J, the junction kept 3 bases outside the gene matches. The CDR3 is 14 residues long. The CDR3 DNA follows: TGTGCCACCAGCGGGACTAGCGGCAACAATGAGCAGTTCTTC. Protein: CATSGTSGNNEQFF.

The rearrangement joins TRBV5-1 to TRBJ2-7; 7 nucleotides align to TRBD2. V dropped 5 bases and J dropped 4; count of bases not matched to a gene: 6. Germline V lookup: CDR1 SGHRS, CDR2 YFSETQ. The length of the CDR3 is 13 residues. The CDR3 reads CASRASGAYEQYF. The DNA for the CDR3 is TGCGCCAGCAGGGCTAGCGGTGCTTACGAGCAGTACTTC. Using reference TRBV5-1 and TRBJ2-7 for the parts outside the CDR3, the full variable domain is KAGVTQTPRYLIKTRGQQVTLSCSPISGHRSVSWYQQTPGQGLQFLFEYFSETQRNKGNFPGRFSGRQFSNSRSEMNVSTLELGDSALYLCASRASGAYEQYFGPGTRLTVT.

This clone was observed a handful of times. This CDR3 is CASSTQTGSF. CDR3 nucleotide sequence: TGTGCCAGCAGCACCCAGACAGGGAGCTTC. V is TRBV21-1 and J is TRBJ1-2; the D call in the table, TRBD1, was not verified against the DNA. TRBV21-1 corresponds to a pseudogene. The CDR3 covers 10 residues.

V gene TRBV19 combines with J gene TRBJ1-2; the D is unclear. The CDR3 spans 14 residues. With 6 bases removed from V and 8 bases from J, the gap between germline ends came to 19 bases. Per germline, CDR1 LNHDA and CDR2 SQIVND (reference sequence). The CDR3 loop reads CASSKLEGFGGYTF. The CDR3, as DNA: TGTGCCAGTAGCAAATTGGAGGGCTTCGGAGGCTACACCTTC. Combining the CDR3 with reference TRBV19 and TRBJ1-2 gives the whole variable domain DGGITQSPKYLFRKEGQNVTLSCEQNLNHDAMYWYRQDPGQGLRLIYYSQIVNDFQKGDIAEGYSVSREKKESFPLTVTSAQKNPTAFYLCASSKLEGFGGYTFGSGTRLTVV.

The CDR3: CASSSQGRANGYTF. CDR3 DNA sequence: TGTGCCAGCAGCTCCCAAGGCAGGGCGAATGGCTACACCTTC. The chain uses TRBV5-5 and TRBJ1-2, with a weak D call TRBD1 (5 bases). The CDR3 spans 14 residues. Germline loops: CDR1 SGHKS, CDR2 YYEKEE (reference sequence). V lost 3 bases to trimming and J lost 6 bases, with 15 bases between them.

The chain carries TRBV18 and TRBJ2-7, with D uncertain. CDR1 is KGHSH, CDR2 LQKENI, per germline. V was cut by 6 bases and J by 2 bases, with 8 bases left in between. The CDR3 runs to 12 residues. This CDR3 reads CASSNTPYEQYF. As DNA, the CDR3 is TGTGCCAGCTCGAACACCCCCTACGAGCAGTACTTC. The full variable domain, with the rest looked up from reference TRBV18 and TRBJ2-7, is NAGVMQNPRHLVRRRGQEARLRCSPMKGHSHVYWYRQLPEEGLKFMVYLQKENIIDESGMPKERFSAEFPKEGPSILRIQQVVRGDSAAYFCASSNTPYEQYFGPGTRLTVT.

The V and J genes are TRBV24-1 and TRBJ1-2, with a weak D call TRBD1 (5 bases). V was shortened by 6 bases and J by 4 bases, with 11 bases between the two germline ends. CDR1 is KGHDR, CDR2 SFDVKD, per germline. The CDR3 is 13 amino acids. The DNA of the CDR3 is TGTGCCACCAGTTCTGACAGTTTCTATGGCTACACCTTC. Translation gives CATSSDSFYGYTF.

The V call is TRBV19, the J call TRBJ1-2; D is possibly TRBD1 (6 bases). Trimming cost V 3 bases and J 7 bases, with 18 bases left between them. The CDR3 is 15 residues long. Germline CDR1 LNHDA, CDR2 SQIVND (reference sequence). The CDR3 here is CASSMIQGRGLGYTF. CDR3 coding DNA: TGTGCCAGTAGTATGATCCAGGGGCGAGGGCTTGGCTACACCTTC.

The chain combines TRBV4-3 with TRBJ2-2; a weak D match, TRBD1 (6 bases). Looked up from germline, CDR1 is LGHNA and CDR2 is YSLEER. Trimming removed 0 bases from V and 5 bases from J, with 16 bases in between. The CDR3 spans 17 residues. CDR3 region: CASSQEQPGVMTGELFF. The CDR3 DNA sequence: TGCGCCAGCAGCCAAGAACAACCAGGGGTGATGACCGGGGAGCTGTTTTTT.

The V call is TRBV18, the J call TRBJ1-2; D gene unclear. The V end lost 3 bases, the J end lost 8 bases, and 10 bases lay between the germline ends. The CDR3 loop spans 12 amino acids. The germline gives CDR1 KGHSH, CDR2 LQKENI. The CDR3 region has the DNA TGTGCCAGCTCACCCGGGGTCGTCGGCTACACCTTC. Protein: CASSPGVVGYTF.